A selection of T cell receptor beta chains follows, all from one sample in a study of patients and donors after allogeneic stem cell transplantation. One entry per CDR3 protein, called by TCRdb with MiXCR from the RT-PCR reads. The sample records more than 850,000 distinct CDR3 sequences, approximately 19% being singletons. Sequencing was carried out using blood, either unsorted or a sorted T cell fraction (not recorded which). These receptors all come from a human donor who was either an allogeneic HSCT recipient or a stem cell or donor lymphocyte infusion donor (not recorded which). It is not recorded whose cells these are; they may come from a transplant donor. CDR3s include the opening cysteine and the closing phenylalanine or tryptophan. D genes are given only for firm matches. Clone size is given for some rows only: seen once, a few or many times, or a class if the clone is expanded.

clone_size d_call j_call v_call cdr3_aa cdr3_nt
NA NA TRBJ2-7 TRBV7-8 CASSLADYASHEQYF TGTGCCAGCAGCTTAGCGGACTATGCGTCCCACGAGCAGTACTTC
NA NA TRBJ2-1 TRBV5-1 CASYPVGSGYNEQFF TGCGCCAGCTACCCTGTGGGCTCGGGTTACAATGAGCAGTTCTTC
NA TRBD2 TRBJ2-5 TRBV7-2 CASRNSGGGETQYF TGTGCCAGCAGGAATAGCGGGGGCGGGGAGACCCAGTACTTC
few NA TRBJ1-5 TRBV20-1 CSARDFGVYSNQPQHF TGCAGTGCTAGAGATTTCGGGGTATATAGCAATCAGCCCCAGCATTTT
few NA TRBJ2-1 TRBV12-3/TRBV12-4 CASRSPGLLNEQFF TGTGCCAGCAGATCACCCGGACTCCTCAATGAGCAGTTCTTC
few NA TRBJ1-1 TRBV29-1 CSVLRAPGTEAFF TGCAGCGTTTTGAGGGCCCCGGGCACTGAAGCTTTCTTT
few TRBD1 TRBJ2-5 TRBV6-2/TRBV6-3 CASRTGFRETQYF TGTGCCAGCAGGACAGGGTTTCGCGAGACCCAGTACTTC
NA NA TRBJ2-6 TRBV27 CASSLRSGTGANVLTF TGTGCCAGCAGTTTAAGGTCAGGGACTGGGGCCAACGTCCTGACTTTC
many NA TRBJ2-3 TRBV7-7 CASSPGGSSDTQYF TGTGCCAGCAGCCCAGGGGGGTCATCAGATACGCAGTATTTT
NA NA TRBJ2-7 TRBV20-1 CSARVGGSGSYEQYF TGCAGTGCTAGAGTCGGGGGATCCGGCTCCTACGAGCAGTACTTC
NA NA TRBJ1-4 TRBV7-8 CASSPWGGKDEKLFF TGTGCCAGCAGCCCTTGGGGGGGGAAGGACGAAAAACTGTTTTTT
NA TRBD1 TRBJ2-7 TRBV28 CASHRGQVHELYF TGTGCCAGCCACAGGGGGCAAGTTCATGAGCTGTACTTC
NA NA TRBJ2-1 TRBV12-3/TRBV12-4 CASRRDASYNEQFF TGTGCCAGCAGAAGGGACGCGTCCTACAATGAGCAGTTCTTC
NA TRBD2 TRBJ2-7 TRBV4-1 CASSHLGLASYEQYF TGCGCCAGCAGCCACCTGGGACTAGCGTCCTACGAGCAGTACTTC
many NA TRBJ1-1 TRBV12-3/TRBV12-4 CASVSAGNTEAFF TGTGCCAGCGTCTCTGCAGGGAACACTGAAGCTTTCTTT
NA NA TRBJ1-3 TRBV7-9 CASSFPQASGNTIYF TGTGCCAGCAGCTTTCCACAGGCCTCTGGAAACACCATATATTTT
NA NA TRBJ2-6 TRBV21-1 CASSARWGGRRSGANVLTF TGTGCCAGCAGCGCACGGTGGGGGGGTCGGAGATCTGGGGCCAACGTCCTGACTTTC
few TRBD2 TRBJ2-3 TRBV27 CASSTGLAGGGDTQYF TGTGCCAGCAGTACCGGACTAGCGGGGGGCGGAGATACGCAGTATTTT
few TRBD2 TRBJ2-1 TRBV19 CASSISTSGDPYNEQFF TGTGCCAGTAGTATCTCCACTAGCGGGGATCCCTACAATGAGCAGTTCTTC
NA NA TRBJ2-7 TRBV11-1 CASSLRSGRSHEQYF TGTGCCAGCAGCTTAAGATCAGGTCGATCCCACGAGCAGTACTTC
NA TRBD2 TRBJ2-3 TRBV4-1 CASSQGASGGITDTQYF TGCGCCAGCAGCCAAGGGGCTAGCGGGGGGATCACAGATACGCAGTATTTT
NA NA TRBJ2-3 TRBV7-3 CASSLADSDTQYF TGTGCCAGCAGCTTAGCGGACTCAGATACGCAGTATTTT
few TRBD2 TRBJ2-1 TRBV5-1 CASSLGLAGGSVNEQFF TGCGCCAGCAGCCTGGGACTAGCGGGGGGGTCAGTCAATGAGCAGTTCTTC
many NA TRBJ1-1 TRBV10-3 CAIRGTGNTEAFF TGTGCCATCAGGGGAACAGGGAACACTGAAGCTTTCTTT
many NA TRBJ1-3 TRBV15 CATSREEGVTIYF TGTGCCACCAGCAGAGAGGAAGGGGTCACCATATATTTT
few NA TRBJ2-3 TRBV9 CASSGRQLSQYF TGTGCCAGCAGCGGCCGACAGTTGTCGCAGTATTTT
few TRBD2 TRBJ2-7 TRBV5-4 CASSLGTSGEEQYF TGTGCCAGCAGCTTAGGGACTAGCGGGGAGGAGCAGTACTTC
few NA TRBJ2-6 TRBV27 CASSPPGRDSGANVLTF TGTGCCAGCAGTCCCCCCGGACGGGACTCTGGGGCCAACGTCCTGACTTTC
NA NA TRBJ1-1 TRBV6-2/TRBV6-3 CASSPPTEAFF TGTGCCAGCAGCCCGCCCACTGAAGCTTTCTTT
few TRBD2 TRBJ2-1 TRBV6-4 CASSDETGGDYNEQFF TGTGCCAGCAGTGACGAAACGGGGGGGGACTACAATGAGCAGTTCTTC
NA NA TRBJ1-2 TRBV7-2 CASSLASRGGGYTF TGTGCCAGCAGCTTAGCGTCAAGGGGCGGCGGCTACACCTTC
few NA TRBJ1-2 TRBV3-1 CASSVTTGGSYGYTF TGTGCCAGCAGCGTTACGACGGGGGGAAGTTACGGCTACACCTTC
NA TRBD2 TRBJ2-1 TRBV20-1 CSARGTGSGRAGEQFF TGCAGTGCTAGGGGGACGGGTAGCGGGAGGGCCGGTGAGCAGTTCTTC
many NA TRBJ2-1 TRBV4-1 CASSQAGNEQFF TGCGCCAGCAGCCAAGCGGGCAATGAGCAGTTCTTC
NA TRBD1 TRBJ1-1 TRBV25-1 CASSGGTGRAFF TGTGCCAGCAGTGGTGGGACAGGGAGAGCTTTCTTT
few TRBD2 TRBJ2-1 TRBV20-1 CSARSRELYNEQFF TGCAGTGCTAGATCGCGGGAGTTATACAATGAGCAGTTCTTC
few NA TRBJ2-5 TRBV9 CASSVGGVEFAQYF TGTGCCAGCAGCGTAGGAGGGGTCGAGTTTGCCCAGTACTTC
many NA TRBJ2-1 TRBV6-1 CASMSSSYNEQFF TGTGCCAGCATGTCCTCCTCCTACAATGAGCAGTTCTTC
NA NA TRBJ2-6 TRBV6-2/TRBV6-3 CASSYMGRSGANVLTF TGTGCCAGCAGTTACATGGGGCGCTCTGGGGCCAACGTCCTGACTTTC
few TRBD1 TRBJ1-2 TRBV2 CASTTPTGGGIINYGYTF TGTGCCAGCACCACTCCGACAGGGGGCGGAATCATTAACTATGGCTACACCTTC
few NA TRBJ1-2 TRBV7-9 CASSLLRDGGSYGYTF TGTGCCAGCAGCTTACTACGGGACGGAGGATCCTATGGCTACACCTTC
NA NA TRBJ2-3 TRBV3-1 CASSQEGRRASTDTQYF TGTGCCAGCAGCCAAGAGGGAAGGCGGGCTAGCACAGATACGCAGTATTTT
NA TRBD1 TRBJ2-7 TRBV28 CASRYTGAYEQYF TGTGCCAGCAGGTACACAGGGGCCTACGAGCAGTACTTC
NA TRBD1 TRBJ2-1 TRBV27 CASSFSGTGYYNEQFF TGTGCCAGCAGTTTTTCCGGGACAGGGTACTACAATGAGCAGTTCTTC
few TRBD1 TRBJ1-2 TRBV9 CASSERETGTYGYTF TGTGCCAGCAGCGAGAGGGAGACAGGGACCTATGGCTACACCTTC
NA NA TRBJ1-1 TRBV6-2/TRBV6-3 CASSYWGPDTEAFF TGTGCCAGCAGTTATTGGGGGCCAGACACTGAAGCTTTCTTT
few NA TRBJ2-1 TRBV11-2 CASSLSPNSYNEQFF TGTGCCAGCAGCTTATCCCCGAACTCCTACAATGAGCAGTTCTTC
NA TRBD1 TRBJ2-3 TRBV7-2 CASSSAQGAVTDTQYF TGTGCCAGCAGCTCCGCGCAGGGGGCTGTCACAGATACGCAGTATTTT
NA NA TRBJ1-5 TRBV6-2/TRBV6-3 CASSYSGVYHTGDYSNQPQHF TGTGCCAGCAGTTACTCGGGGGTGTACCATACGGGAGATTATAGCAATCAGCCCCAGCATTTT